A selection of T cell receptor beta chains follows, all from one sample in a study of CD8 T cells in ankylosing spondylitis. MiXCR, applied by TCRdb to the 5' RACE reads, yields one record per CDR3 protein. The sample holds 36,000 or so distinct CDR3 sequences, 4.5% to 6% seen once. The sequencing sample was made of blood, either unsorted or a sorted T cell fraction (not recorded which). The source of these receptors is a male donor with ankylosing spondylitis or in good health (not recorded which). CDR3s include the opening cysteine and the closing phenylalanine or tryptophan. D genes are given only for firm matches. Not every row has a clone size; where given, it reads once, few, many or a size class.

cdr3_aa: CASSWLGEPYEQFF
cdr3_nt: TGTGCCAGCAGCTGGTTGGGGGAACCATATGAGCAGTTCTTC
j_call: TRBJ2-1
v_call: TRBV7-2
clone_size: many
d_call: -

cdr3_aa: CSVESTDQETQYF
cdr3_nt: TGCAGCGTCGAGTCAACAGACCAAGAGACCCAGTACTTC
j_call: TRBJ2-5
v_call: TRBV29-1
clone_size: many
d_call: -

cdr3_aa: CASSRGAGNSYNEQFF
cdr3_nt: TGCGCCAGCAGCCGGGGGGCAGGCAACTCCTACAATGAGCAGTTCTTC
j_call: TRBJ2-1
v_call: TRBV4-3
clone_size: many
d_call: -

cdr3_aa: CASLSAGPWETQYF
cdr3_nt: TGTGCCAGCTTGTCAGCCGGGCCTTGGGAGACCCAGTACTTC
j_call: TRBJ2-5
v_call: TRBV18
clone_size: many
d_call: -

cdr3_aa: CASSYTGFNEKLFF
cdr3_nt: TGTGCCAGCAGCTACACAGGGTTCAATGAAAAACTGTTTTTT
j_call: TRBJ1-4
v_call: TRBV7-2
clone_size: -
d_call: -

cdr3_aa: CASSLGGFGASGVDYEQYF
cdr3_nt: TGTGCCAGCAGCTTAGGAGGGTTTGGTGCTAGCGGGGTGGACTACGAGCAGTACTTC
j_call: TRBJ2-7
v_call: TRBV11-2
clone_size: many
d_call: TRBD2

cdr3_aa: CASSSGPENTEAFF
cdr3_nt: TGTGCCAGCAGCTCAGGGCCGGAGAACACTGAAGCTTTCTTT
j_call: TRBJ1-1
v_call: TRBV11-3
clone_size: many
d_call: -

cdr3_aa: CASSQGGVAAEQYF
cdr3_nt: TGTGCCAGCAGCCAAGGCGGGGTAGCCGCCGAGCAGTACTTC
j_call: TRBJ2-7
v_call: TRBV14
clone_size: many
d_call: -

cdr3_aa: CSVPGQGSFQPQHF
cdr3_nt: TGCAGCGTTCCCGGCCAGGGAAGTTTTCAGCCCCAGCATTTT
j_call: TRBJ1-5
v_call: TRBV29-1
clone_size: many
d_call: -

cdr3_aa: CSAGILAADTQYF
cdr3_nt: TGCAGTGCTGGAATACTAGCGGCAGATACGCAGTATTTT
j_call: TRBJ2-3
v_call: TRBV20-1
clone_size: many
d_call: TRBD2

cdr3_aa: CASAGGTSIYGYTF
cdr3_nt: TGCGCCAGCGCCGGCGGGACATCTATCTATGGCTACACCTTC
j_call: TRBJ1-2
v_call: TRBV5-1
clone_size: many
d_call: -

cdr3_aa: CASSDVRGGYGDEQFF
cdr3_nt: TGCGCCAGCAGTGACGTAAGGGGGGGGTATGGGGATGAGCAGTTCTTC
j_call: TRBJ2-1
v_call: TRBV10-2
clone_size: many
d_call: -

cdr3_aa: CATSRAGAAYNEQFF
cdr3_nt: TGTGCCACCAGCAGGGCGGGAGCGGCCTACAATGAGCAGTTCTTC
j_call: TRBJ2-1
v_call: TRBV15
clone_size: many
d_call: TRBD2

cdr3_aa: CSARGGSWVTEAFF
cdr3_nt: TGCAGTGCTAGGGGAGGCTCCTGGGTCACTGAAGCTTTCTTT
j_call: TRBJ1-1
v_call: TRBV20-1
clone_size: many
d_call: -

cdr3_aa: CASSLPGQDTLGEQYF
cdr3_nt: TGTGCCAGCAGTCTGCCGGGACAGGATACCTTAGGCGAGCAGTACTTC
j_call: TRBJ2-7
v_call: TRBV25-1
clone_size: many
d_call: TRBD1

cdr3_aa: CASSAGLAGGPRIGELFF
cdr3_nt: TGCGCCAGCAGCGCGGGACTAGCGGGGGGGCCGAGGATCGGGGAGCTGTTTTTT
j_call: TRBJ2-2
v_call: TRBV5-1
clone_size: many
d_call: TRBD2

cdr3_aa: CASRVPQGAGRAGELFF
cdr3_nt: TGTGCCAGCAGAGTTCCCCAAGGGGCAGGGCGGGCCGGGGAGCTGTTTTTT
j_call: TRBJ2-2
v_call: TRBV28
clone_size: -
d_call: -

cdr3_aa: CASTISGTGNEKLFF
cdr3_nt: TGTGCCAGCACGATTTCCGGGACAGGGAATGAAAAACTGTTTTTT
j_call: TRBJ1-4
v_call: TRBV7-8
clone_size: many
d_call: TRBD1

cdr3_aa: CASTRDRSYYGYTF
cdr3_nt: TGTGCCAGCACCCGGGACAGGTCGTACTATGGCTACACCTTC
j_call: TRBJ1-2
v_call: TRBV12-3/TRBV12-4
clone_size: many
d_call: TRBD1

cdr3_aa: CASSRGLAGGHEELFF
cdr3_nt: TGTGCCAGCAGCCGCGGATTAGCGGGGGGGCATGAGGAGCTGTTTTTT
j_call: TRBJ2-2
v_call: TRBV6-2/TRBV6-3
clone_size: many
d_call: TRBD2

cdr3_aa: CASSSTGGNTIYF
cdr3_nt: TGTGCCAGCAGCTCGACAGGGGGAAACACCATATATTTT
j_call: TRBJ1-3
v_call: TRBV12-3/TRBV12-4
clone_size: -
d_call: TRBD1

cdr3_aa: CATSDSFGPGYEQYF
cdr3_nt: -
j_call: TRBJ2-7
v_call: TRBV24-1
clone_size: many
d_call: -

cdr3_aa: CASSRVFTNEKLFF
cdr3_nt: TGCGCCAGCAGCCGGGTTTTTACTAATGAAAAACTGTTTTTT
j_call: TRBJ1-4
v_call: TRBV5-1
clone_size: many
d_call: -

cdr3_aa: CASSVGTGNYGYTF
cdr3_nt: TGTGCCAGCAGCGTAGGGACGGGCAACTATGGCTACACCTTC
j_call: TRBJ1-2
v_call: TRBV9
clone_size: many
d_call: -

cdr3_aa: CASSPRGVQPQHF
cdr3_nt: TGTGCCAGCAGTCCCAGAGGGGTCCAGCCCCAGCATTTT
j_call: TRBJ1-5
v_call: TRBV6-6
clone_size: many
d_call: -

cdr3_aa: CASSPGTQETQYF
cdr3_nt: TGTGCCAGCTCGCCCGGGACTCAAGAGACCCAGTACTTC
j_call: TRBJ2-5
v_call: TRBV18
clone_size: many
d_call: -

cdr3_aa: CASSELTGGADYGYTF
cdr3_nt: TGCGCCAGCAGCGAGCTTACAGGGGGCGCCGACTATGGCTACACCTTC
j_call: TRBJ1-2
v_call: TRBV5-1
clone_size: many
d_call: TRBD1

cdr3_aa: CASSLFLRTEALF
cdr3_nt: TGCGCCAGCAGCTTGTTCTTGCGGACTGAAGCTCTCTTT
j_call: TRBJ1-1
v_call: TRBV5-1
clone_size: -
d_call: -

cdr3_aa: CASSQDWAGIGSETQYF
cdr3_nt: TGTGCCAGCAGCCAAGATTGGGCCGGGATCGGTTCGGAGACCCAGTACTTC
j_call: TRBJ2-5
v_call: TRBV3-1
clone_size: many
d_call: -

cdr3_aa: CASSRSGLFTGELFF
cdr3_nt: TGCGCCAGCAGCCGCTCGGGACTCTTCACCGGGGAGCTGTTTTTT
j_call: TRBJ2-2
v_call: TRBV4-1
clone_size: many
d_call: -

cdr3_aa: CSVDKADSTDTQYF
cdr3_nt: TGCAGCGTTGACAAAGCTGACTCCACAGATACGCAGTATTTT
j_call: TRBJ2-3
v_call: TRBV29-1
clone_size: many
d_call: -

cdr3_aa: CASSLGSGGYNEQFF
cdr3_nt: TGTGCCAGCAGCTTGGGGAGCGGTGGCTACAATGAGCAGTTCTTC
j_call: TRBJ2-1
v_call: TRBV5-4
clone_size: many
d_call: -

cdr3_aa: CSASQGWWTEAFF
cdr3_nt: TGCAGTGCTAGTCAGGGGTGGTGGACTGAAGCTTTCTTT
j_call: TRBJ1-1
v_call: TRBV20-1
clone_size: many
d_call: -

cdr3_aa: CASSRSRRRGRGDTQYF
cdr3_nt: TGTGCCAGCAGCCGGTCCCGCCGCAGGGGGCGAGGAGATACGCAGTATTTT
j_call: TRBJ2-3
v_call: TRBV5-8
clone_size: many
d_call: TRBD1

cdr3_aa: CASSLGVREPYNEQFF
cdr3_nt: TGTGCCAGCAGCTTAGGGGTGCGGGAGCCATACAATGAGCAGTTCTTC
j_call: TRBJ2-1
v_call: TRBV11-2
clone_size: many
d_call: TRBD2

cdr3_aa: CASSSAGQGSAGELFF
cdr3_nt: TGTGCCAGCAGTTCCGCGGGACAGGGGTCGGCCGGGGAGCTGTTTTTT
j_call: TRBJ2-2
v_call: TRBV12-3/TRBV12-4
clone_size: many
d_call: TRBD1

cdr3_aa: CSARGQGDGYTF
cdr3_nt: TGCAGTGCCCGGGGCCAGGGCGATGGCTACACCTTC
j_call: TRBJ1-2
v_call: TRBV20-1
clone_size: many
d_call: -

cdr3_aa: CASSYIQGEKLFF
cdr3_nt: TGTGCCAGCAGTTACATCCAGGGTGAAAAACTGTTTTTT
j_call: TRBJ1-4
v_call: TRBV6-5
clone_size: many
d_call: -

cdr3_aa: CATSIGGGFNQPQHF
cdr3_nt: TGTGCCACCAGCATAGGGGGGGGCTTCAATCAGCCCCAGCATTTT
j_call: TRBJ1-5
v_call: TRBV15
clone_size: many
d_call: -

cdr3_aa: CASSQDTRANYGYTF
cdr3_nt: TGTGCCAGCAGCCAAGATACTCGGGCTAACTATGGCTACACCTTC
j_call: TRBJ1-2
v_call: TRBV4-2
clone_size: many
d_call: -

cdr3_aa: CASSLVSGPNEQFF
cdr3_nt: TGTGCCAGCAGCTTAGTTTCCGGTCCCAATGAGCAGTTCTTC
j_call: TRBJ2-1
v_call: TRBV7-2
clone_size: many
d_call: -

cdr3_aa: CSARENPGYTF
cdr3_nt: TGCAGTGCTAGAGAGAACCCGGGCTACACCTTC
j_call: TRBJ1-2
v_call: TRBV20-1
clone_size: many
d_call: -

cdr3_aa: CASSVWDSTDTQYF
cdr3_nt: TGTGCCAGCAGTGTCTGGGACAGCACAGATACGCAGTATTTT
j_call: TRBJ2-3
v_call: TRBV25-1
clone_size: many
d_call: -

cdr3_aa: CASTKHQGNYGYTF
cdr3_nt: TGTGCCAGCACCAAACATCAGGGTAACTATGGCTACACCTTC
j_call: TRBJ1-2
v_call: TRBV12-3/TRBV12-4
clone_size: many
d_call: -

cdr3_aa: CASSSYDRQDTQYF
cdr3_nt: TGTGCCAGCAGCTCCTACGATCGTCAAGATACGCAGTATTTT
j_call: TRBJ2-3
v_call: TRBV7-2
clone_size: few
d_call: -